A single sample is the source of the 32 T cell receptor beta chains below, sequenced in a study of vaccination and CD4 T cells after COVID-19. The Oncomine TCR Beta short-read assay sequenced DNA from cultured CD4+ T cells. TCRdb ran MiXCR on the PCR reads and lists one entry per CDR3 protein. The profile shows about 20,000 distinct CDR3 sequences, around 55% of them singletons. What these receptors recognize is not known. The treatment: roughly ten-day PBMC culture with coronavirus spike peptide pools or control peptides (ViraFEST assay). Sequenced material: CD4+ T cells from blood, cultured in vitro. The receptor source for this set is a human donor who had recovered from COVID-19.

The V call is TRBV10-3, the J call TRBJ1-2, with 8 bases fitting TRBD1. The V gene's germline CDR1 is ENHRY and CDR2 SYGVKD. This CDR3 has 16 residues. After removal of 2 bases from V and 2 bases from J, the junction contained 7 bases not matched to a gene. The CDR3 bases are TGTGCCATCAGTGAGACGCAGGGGGCGCTAAACTATGGCTACACCTTC. Translating it yields CAISETQGALNYGYTF.

The chain combines TRBV7-2 with TRBJ1-5; D is perhaps TRBD1 (6 bases). The V end lost 4 bases, the J end lost 9 bases, and 22 bases lay between the germline ends. The CDR3 covers 16 residues. Germline V gene data show CDR1 as SGHTA and CDR2 as FQGNSA. DNA of the CDR3: TGTGCCAGCAGCTACGACCGGGACACCACTATTGGGCCCCAGCATTTT. Protein sequence: CASSYDRDTTIGPQHF.

This clonotype was detected once. The chain joins TRBV7-9 to TRBJ2-5, with 12 bases lining up with TRBD1. The V gene end was trimmed by 4 bases and the J gene end by 2 bases; junction bases not matched to a gene: 5. Germline V lookup: CDR1 SEHNR, CDR2 FQNEAQ (reference sequence). The CDR3 sequence is 16 residues long. CDR3 DNA: TGTGCCAGCAGCTCCGGGGACAGGGGGCTGCAAGAGACCCAGTACTTC. Amino acid sequence: CASSSGDRGLQETQYF.

The chain links TRBV4-1 to TRBJ1-5; possible D gene TRBD1, 5 bases. The CDR3 extends over 12 amino acids. V lost 1 base and J 7 bases, leaving 5 bases between the germline ends. The germline gives CDR1 MGHRA, CDR2 YSYEKL. The CDR3 protein is CASSQGGQPQHF. CDR3 bases: TGCGCCAGCAGCCAAGGGGGGCAGCCCCAGCATTTT.

The chain has TRBV5-4 and TRBJ1-4; D is ambiguous. CDR1 is SGHNT, CDR2 YYREEE, per germline (reference sequence). The CDR3 consists of 13 residues. Trimming pared 0 bases from V and 8 bases from J, leaving 8 bases between. CDR3 protein: CASSLVPGEKLFF. CDR3 sequence (DNA): TGTGCCAGCAGCTTGGTCCCCGGGGAAAAACTGTTTTTT.

The chain couples TRBV6-5 to TRBJ2-3, with a weak D call TRBD2 (6 bases). The CDR3 runs to 16 residues. Germline assignment: CDR1 MNHEY and CDR2 SVGAGI. V was cut by 0 bases and J by 0 bases, with 10 bases left in between. Written as DNA, the CDR3 is TGTGCCAGCAGTTACTCTTGGGGGACTAGCACAGATACGCAGTATTTT. Encoded protein: CASSYSWGTSTDTQYF.

The chain joins TRBV27 to TRBJ2-3; 9 bases map to TRBD2. This CDR3 spans 15 amino acids. Per the germline V gene, CDR1 is MNHEY and CDR2 is SMNVEV (reference sequence). The J segment lost 4 bases and the V segment lost 5 bases, leaving 7 bases of the junction unmatched. CDR3 in amino acids: CASSPIAGVADTQYF. CDR3 sequence (DNA): TGTGCCAGCAGTCCCATAGCGGGAGTAGCAGATACGCAGTATTTT.

This chain connects TRBV11-2 to TRBJ1-1; TRBD1 might be the D (6 bases). The V end lost 6 bases, the J end lost 2 bases, and 19 bases lay between the germline ends. CDR1 and CDR2 (germline): SGHAT, FQNNGV. CDR3 length: 16 amino acids. The CDR3 here is CASSFRGGSQNTEAFF. The CDR3 DNA is TGTGCCAGCAGTTTTAGGGGGGGTTCTCAAAACACTGAAGCTTTCTTT.

The V gene is TRBV2, the J gene TRBJ2-1, with D possibly TRBD2 on 5 matching bases. The CDR3 contains 13 residues. Deletions cut 5 bases from V and 5 bases from J, with 10 bases between. Germline CDR1 SNHLY, CDR2 FYNNEI. DNA for the CDR3: TGTGCCAGCAGTCCCGACTACCACAATGAGCAGTTCTTC. It translates to CASSPDYHNEQFF.

This clonotype was seen a handful of times. This chain links TRBV6-1 with TRBJ1-5; 8 bases map to TRBD1. Germline trimming cut 5 bases from V and 4 bases from J; bases unmatched to any gene: 4. CDR3 length equals 14 residues. Per germline, CDR1 MNHNS and CDR2 SASEGT. The CDR3 DNA reads TGTGCCAGCAGTATAGGGACAGGAAATCAGCCCCAGCATTTT. Its protein product is CASSIGTGNQPQHF.

The rearrangement uses TRBV7-3 and TRBJ2-7, with 8 bases identical to TRBD1. Germline V lookup: CDR1 SGHTA, CDR2 FQGTGA. CDR3 length equals 13 residues. The J segment lost 6 bases and the V segment lost 5 bases, leaving 6 bases of the junction unmatched. The DNA of the CDR3 is TGTGCCAGCAGCCCCCGGACAGGGTTCGAGCAGTACTTC. Amino acids: CASSPRTGFEQYF.

The table lists this clonotype with a count of one. This may come from a read error, since a much larger clone is one base off. The V and J genes are TRBV20-1 and TRBJ1-2; D uncertain. This CDR3 is 17 amino acids long. Germline lookup yields CDR1 DFQATT and CDR2 SNEGSKA (reference sequence). Here the CDR3 DNA reads TGCGGTGCTAGACATCGGCGATTGGGAGGGATTAACTATGGCTACACCTTC. Translation gives CGARHRRLGGINYGYTF.

This chain links TRBV5-6 with TRBJ1-2; maybe TRBD1 (6 bases). The V gene lost 4 bases and the J gene lost 8 bases, with 18 bases spanning the gap. Germline assignment: CDR1 SGHDT and CDR2 YYEEEE. The CDR3 is 14 amino acids. CDR3 coding DNA: TGTGCCAGCAGCCCCAACAGGGCCCCGGGGGGCTACACCTTC. It codes for CASSPNRAPGGYTF.

This clonotype showed up just once. The rearrangement links TRBV29-1 to TRBJ1-5, with D maybe TRBD1 (5 bases). The CDR3 consists of 14 residues. Trimming took off 5 bases at V and 1 base at J, with 12 bases between the two ends. From germline, CDR1 is SQVTM and CDR2 ANQGSEA. CDR3 loop: CSVRGAGSNQPQHF. CDR3 nucleotide sequence: TGCAGCGTTCGAGGGGCCGGGAGCAATCAGCCCCAGCATTTT.

The J gene is TRBJ2-1, the V gene TRBV7-2; perhaps D is TRBD1 or TRBD2 (5 bases each). Deletions cut 5 bases from V and 2 bases from J, with 10 bases between. Germline-derived CDR1 and CDR2 are SGHTA and FQGNSA. The CDR3 sequence is 14 residues long. CDR3 nucleotides: TGTGCCAGCAGCGGGACCCCCCCCTACAATGAGCAGTTCTTC. Translating gives CASSGTPPYNEQFF.

The chain combines TRBV2 with TRBJ2-6, with 7 nucleotides matching TRBD2. Germline V gene sequence: CDR1 SNHLY, CDR2 FYNNEI. V gave up 1 base and J gave up 2 bases; unmatched junction bases: 2. The CDR3 covers 16 residues. For the CDR3, the DNA is TGTGCCAGCAGTGAAGGGGGGGGACCTGGGGCCAACGTCCTGACTTTC. Translated, it gives CASSEGGGPGANVLTF. The whole variable domain, filled in from reference TRBV2 and TRBJ2-6, reads EPEVTQTPSHQVTQMGQEVILRCVPISNHLYFYWYRQILGQKVEFLVSFYNNEISEKSEIFDDQFSVERPDGSNFTLKIRSTKLEDSAMYFCASSEGGGPGANVLTFGAGSRLTVL.

The DNA of the CDR3 is TGCAGTGCCGACACCGGACAGGGGGCAAGTTCCTACTATGGCTACACCTTC. It encodes CSADTGQGASSYYGYTF. The V and J genes are TRBV20-1 and TRBJ1-2; TRBD1 agrees at 11 bases. The trim removed 6 bases at V and 3 bases at J, leaving 15 bases unmatched. The CDR3 totals 17 residues. Germline CDR1 reads DFQATT; CDR2 reads SNEGSKA (reference sequence).

The rearrangement uses TRBV7-2 and TRBJ1-3, with TRBD1 matching over 7 bases. The CDR3 runs to 13 residues. V dropped 5 bases and J dropped 4; count of bases not matched to a gene: 2. Looked up from germline, CDR1 is SGHTA and CDR2 is FQGNSA. The CDR3: CASSLRGGNTIYF. CDR3 coding DNA: TGTGCCAGCAGCCTCAGGGGGGGAAACACCATATATTTT.

This chain joins TRBV10-3 and TRBJ2-2; a possible D gene is TRBD2 (7 bases). The CDR3 has 14 amino acids. Germline loops: CDR1 ENHRY, CDR2 SYGVKD. Trimming removed 9 bases at V and 5 bases at J, with 16 bases between. The CDR3 here is CAMGAGADTGELFF. The CDR3 nucleotides are TGTGCCATGGGGGCGGGGGCCGATACCGGGGAGCTGTTTTTT.

The V and J genes are TRBV7-3 and TRBJ2-1; maybe TRBD1 (5 bases). Germline values: CDR1 SGHTA, CDR2 FQGTGA. This CDR3 contains 12 residues. Trimming removed 4 bases from V and 6 bases from J, with 7 bases in between. The DNA for the CDR3 is TGTGCCAGCAGCTCAGGGTCCAATGAGCAGTTCTTC. Translation gives CASSSGSNEQFF.

V is TRBV2 and J is TRBJ1-1; D is perhaps TRBD1 (6 bases). In germline, CDR1 is SNHLY, CDR2 FYNNEI. The length of the CDR3 is 11 residues. Trimming cost V 6 bases and J 8 bases, with 10 bases left between them. This CDR3 is CASRNQGEAFF. Written as DNA, the CDR3 is TGTGCCAGCAGAAACCAGGGGGAAGCTTTCTTT.

The J gene is TRBJ2-1, the V gene TRBV20-1; 7 nucleotides match TRBD2. The CDR3 length is 16 residues. J lost 8 bases, V lost 4 bases, and 17 bases had no gene match. Germline lookup yields CDR1 DFQATT and CDR2 SNEGSKA (reference sequence). The CDR3 spells CSATGSGAPHFDEQFF. The CDR3 bases are TGCAGTGCTACCGGCAGCGGGGCCCCACACTTCGATGAGCAGTTCTTC.

The chain links TRBV12-3 or TRBV12-4 to TRBJ1-5; D not resolved. The CDR3 spans 16 residues. Trimming stripped 2 bases from V and 1 base from J, with 12 bases between. The CDR3: CASSLWGPGSNQPQHF. For the CDR3, the DNA is TGTGCCAGCAGTTTATGGGGTCCTGGAAGCAATCAGCCCCAGCATTTT.

The chain recombines TRBV7-2 with TRBJ1-1; D is unclear. Per germline, CDR1 SGHTA and CDR2 FQGNSA. V was clipped by 3 bases and J by 0 bases, with 5 bases between them. This CDR3 is 13 amino acids long. The chain's CDR3 is CASSFTVNTEAFF. The CDR3, as DNA: TGTGCCAGCAGCTTTACGGTGAACACTGAAGCTTTCTTT.

The chain carries TRBV2 and TRBJ2-7; possibly TRBD1 or TRBD2 for D (6 bases each). The CDR3 consists of 12 residues. The germline CDR1 and CDR2 sequences are SNHLY and FYNNEI. Trimming left V 0 bases short and J 9 bases short, with 9 bases between. CDR3 protein: CASSEAGGGQYF. The DNA for the CDR3 is TGTGCCAGCAGTGAAGCGGGGGGCGGGCAGTACTTC.

This clonotype occurred once. The gene calls are TRBV7-6 and TRBJ2-2; D is ambiguous. Trimming left V 1 base short and J 6 bases short, with 6 bases between. The V gene's germline CDR1 is SGHVS and CDR2 FNYEAQ. The CDR3 runs 13 residues. CDR3: CASSLVGSGELFF. CDR3 coding DNA: TGTGCCAGCAGCTTAGTCGGCTCCGGGGAGCTGTTTTTT.

This chain connects TRBV30 to TRBJ1-1, with D possibly matching TRBD1 (5 bases). Deletions cut 0 bases from V and 4 bases from J, with 18 bases between. CDR1 is GTSNPN and CDR2 is SVGIG in the germline V gene (reference sequence). The CDR3 totals 16 residues. CDR3 in amino acids: CAWSVLPSRGVTEAFF. The CDR3 DNA reads as TGTGCCTGGAGTGTACTCCCGTCCCGGGGGGTCACTGAAGCTTTCTTT.

This clonotype was seen only a few times. The chain carries TRBV27 and TRBJ1-5; D gene uncertain. CDR1 is MNHEY and CDR2 is SMNVEV in the germline V gene (reference sequence). Trimming removed 4 bases at V and 0 bases at J, with 13 bases between. CDR3 length: 16 residues. CDR3 residues: CASSSRRTYSNQPQHF. CDR3 coding DNA: TGTGCCAGCAGTTCCCGACGGACCTATAGCAATCAGCCCCAGCATTTT.

This chain uses TRBV7-9 with TRBJ2-2, with D unresolved. There are 13 residues in the CDR3. Trimming removed 0 bases at V and 6 bases at J, with 5 bases between. Per germline, CDR1 SEHNR and CDR2 FQNEAQ (reference sequence). The CDR3 sequence: CASSLAGPGELFF. The CDR3 nucleotides read TGTGCCAGCAGCTTAGCTGGGCCCGGGGAGCTGTTTTTT.

The chain links TRBV9 to TRBJ1-2; TRBD1 matches 11 bases. The V and J ends lost 3 bases and 7 bases, in that order; junction bases with no gene match: 2. This CDR3 spans 13 amino acids. Per the germline V gene, CDR1 is SGDLS and CDR2 is YYNGEE. CDR3 loop: CASSDGTGGGYTF. CDR3 DNA: TGTGCCAGCAGCGACGGGACAGGGGGTGGCTACACCTTC. Combining the CDR3 with reference TRBV9 and TRBJ1-2 gives the whole variable domain DSGVTQTPKHLITATGQRVTLRCSPRSGDLSVYWYQQSLDQGLQFLIQYYNGEERAKGNILERFSAQQFPDLHSELNLSSLELGDSALYFCASSDGTGGGYTFGSGTRLTVV.

This clonotype was counted a few times. V is TRBV6-2 or TRBV6-3 and J is TRBJ1-2, with 8 bases aligning to TRBD1. The CDR3 has 12 residues. Per the germline V gene, CDR1 is MNHEY and CDR2 is SVGEGT. V lost 6 bases and J lost 6; bases outside the gene matches: 3. The CDR3 reads CASSWTGHGYTF. Here the CDR3 DNA reads TGTGCCAGCAGCTGGACAGGGCATGGCTACACCTTC.

This chain joins TRBV6-5 and TRBJ1-2; D is ambiguous. Deletions cut 4 bases from V and 4 bases from J, with 16 bases between. Per the germline V gene, CDR1 is MNHEY and CDR2 is SVGAGI. The CDR3 totals 15 residues. CDR3 coding DNA: TGTGCCAGCAGTTTCCTCGGACGGGGTAGCTATGGCTACACCTTC. As protein: CASSFLGRGSYGYTF.